The rows below give T cell receptor beta chains drawn from one sample of a study of cytotoxic CD8 clonotypes in ibrutinib-treated CLL. Using immunoSEQ multiplex PCR, the repertoire was profiled, and TCRdb retains in-frame clones only, with some absent. The sample lists roughly 180,000 clones, under 85% seen once, with 3.5% to 5.5% in the top ten. Material: PBMCs, obtained after 24 months of ibrutinib treatment. The receptor set was obtained from a human donor with chronic lymphocytic leukemia. Each CDR3 is given with its conserved first and last residue. D genes are given only for firm matches. Size values are once, few and many counts, or a class for expanded clones, and some rows have none.

j_call: TRBJ1-2; clone_size: once; d_call: .; v_call: TRBV27; cdr3_nt: TGTGCCAGCAGTTTAGCAAGCTCCTATGGCTACACCTTC; cdr3_aa: CASSLASSYGYTF
j_call: TRBJ2-7; clone_size: once; d_call: TRBD1; v_call: TRBV12-5; cdr3_nt: TGTGCTAGTGGTCTGACAGGGGCCCAAAGAGGACGCGAGCAGTACTTC; cdr3_aa: CASGLTGAQRGREQYF
j_call: TRBJ1-1; clone_size: few; d_call: .; v_call: TRBV29-1; cdr3_nt: TGCAGCGCCAACTGGGGCAGCCAAGCTTTCTTT; cdr3_aa: CSANWGSQAFF
j_call: TRBJ1-1; clone_size: .; d_call: TRBD1; v_call: TRBV7-2; cdr3_nt: TGTGCCAGCAGCACCCGACAGGGAAAGAACACTGAAGCTTTCTTT; cdr3_aa: CASSTRQGKNTEAFF
j_call: TRBJ1-6; clone_size: .; d_call: .; v_call: TRBV5-4; cdr3_nt: TGTGCCAGCAGCTTGGCTCTAGGAAGGGGGGATTCACCCCTCCACTTT; cdr3_aa: CASSLALGRGDSPLHF
j_call: TRBJ1-1; clone_size: .; d_call: .; v_call: TRBV28; cdr3_nt: TGTGCCAGCAGTTCCATGGGGCCTAACACTGAAGCTTTCTTT; cdr3_aa: CASSSMGPNTEAFF
j_call: TRBJ2-3; clone_size: .; d_call: TRBD2; v_call: TRBV19; cdr3_nt: TGTGCCAGTAAGGCGGGAGTCAGCACAGATACGCAGTATTTT; cdr3_aa: CASKAGVSTDTQYF
j_call: TRBJ1-1; clone_size: .; d_call: .; v_call: TRBV6-5; cdr3_nt: TGTGCCAGCAGTTTCTGGGACACCAACACTGAAGCTTTCTTT; cdr3_aa: CASSFWDTNTEAFF
j_call: TRBJ2-1; clone_size: .; d_call: TRBD2; v_call: TRBV11-2; cdr3_nt: TGTGCCAGCAGCCCGGGACTAGTTATCAACAATGAGCAGTTCTTC; cdr3_aa: CASSPGLVINNEQFF
j_call: TRBJ1-6; clone_size: .; d_call: .; v_call: TRBV5-1; cdr3_nt: TGCGCCAGCAGCTTGGCATCAGGGGTTATCTATAATTCACCCCTCCACTTT; cdr3_aa: CASSLASGVIYNSPLHF
j_call: TRBJ2-2; clone_size: .; d_call: TRBD1; v_call: TRBV28; cdr3_nt: TGTGCCAGCAGTTTCGGACAGGGGGGAGGCGGGGAGCTGTTTTTT; cdr3_aa: CASSFGQGGGGELFF
j_call: TRBJ1-1; clone_size: .; d_call: TRBD1; v_call: TRBV4-3; cdr3_nt: TGCGCCAGCAGCCAAGAACAGGGGAGGACTGAAGCTTTCTTT; cdr3_aa: CASSQEQGRTEAFF
j_call: TRBJ2-3; clone_size: .; d_call: TRBD2; v_call: TRBV5-1; cdr3_nt: TGCGCCAGCACACGAGGCGGGGGAGGGCCAGATACGCAGTATTTT; cdr3_aa: CASTRGGGGPDTQYF
j_call: TRBJ2-7; clone_size: .; d_call: TRBD2; v_call: TRBV4-1; cdr3_nt: TGCGCCAGCAGCCGAGCCGGCGCTAGCGGAACCTACGAGCAGTACTTC; cdr3_aa: CASSRAGASGTYEQYF
j_call: TRBJ1-4; clone_size: .; d_call: .; v_call: TRBV18; cdr3_nt: TGTGCCAGCTCACCACCGTCCAGGGACTATGAAAAACTGTTTTTT; cdr3_aa: CASSPPSRDYEKLFF
j_call: TRBJ2-7; clone_size: .; d_call: TRBD1; v_call: TRBV11-1; cdr3_nt: TGTGCCAGCAGCCGCAGGGGGCGCTTCTACGAGCAGTACTTC; cdr3_aa: CASSRRGRFYEQYF
j_call: TRBJ1-1; clone_size: few; d_call: .; v_call: TRBV11-2; cdr3_nt: TGTGCCAGCAGCTTAGGGGTGAACACTGAAGCTTTCTTT; cdr3_aa: CASSLGVNTEAFF
j_call: TRBJ2-5; clone_size: .; d_call: .; v_call: TRBV7-9; cdr3_nt: TGTGCCAGCAGCCACGGGACCCCAGAGACCCAGTACTTC; cdr3_aa: CASSHGTPETQYF
j_call: TRBJ2-5; clone_size: .; d_call: TRBD2; v_call: TRBV18; cdr3_nt: TGTGCCAGCTCACCATGGACTAGCAAAGAGACCCAGTACTTC; cdr3_aa: CASSPWTSKETQYF
j_call: TRBJ2-7; clone_size: .; d_call: TRBD1; v_call: TRBV10-3; cdr3_nt: TGTGCCAGCAGTTACCCAGGGACAGGGGGCGCCGAGCAGTACTTC; cdr3_aa: CASSYPGTGGAEQYF
j_call: TRBJ1-2; clone_size: .; d_call: .; v_call: TRBV30; cdr3_nt: TGTGCCTGGAGTATGGGGCAGCACTATGGCTACACCTTC; cdr3_aa: CAWSMGQHYGYTF
j_call: TRBJ2-5; clone_size: once; d_call: TRBD1; v_call: TRBV7-3; cdr3_nt: TGTGCCAGCAGCCCAGGGGGTGGTTGGGAGACCCAGTACTTC; cdr3_aa: CASSPGGGWETQYF
j_call: TRBJ2-5; clone_size: .; d_call: TRBD2; v_call: TRBV18; cdr3_nt: TGTGCCAGCTCACCAGCAACTAGCGGGAAACAAGAGACCCAGTACTTC; cdr3_aa: CASSPATSGKQETQYF
j_call: TRBJ2-3; clone_size: .; d_call: TRBD2; v_call: TRBV10-3; cdr3_nt: TGTGCCATCAGTGATTGGGCGGGGGGGCCGGATACGCAGTATTTT; cdr3_aa: CAISDWAGGPDTQYF
j_call: TRBJ2-2; clone_size: .; d_call: .; v_call: TRBV6-6; cdr3_nt: TGTGCCAGCAGTTACTCCGGGACCGGGGAGCTGTTTTTT; cdr3_aa: CASSYSGTGELFF
j_call: TRBJ2-1; clone_size: .; d_call: TRBD2; v_call: TRBV11-1; cdr3_nt: TGTGCCAGCAGCCCCACTATGGGGCTAGCGGGAACTGAGCAGTTCTTC; cdr3_aa: CASSPTMGLAGTEQFF
j_call: TRBJ1-6; clone_size: .; d_call: TRBD1; v_call: TRBV7-9; cdr3_nt: TGTGCCAGCAGGCTGGACAGGGCTGATAATTCACCCCTCCACTTT; cdr3_aa: CASRLDRADNSPLHF
j_call: TRBJ1-6; clone_size: .; d_call: TRBD1; v_call: TRBV19; cdr3_nt: TGTGCCAGTAGCCGGCGGGACAGGGATATTTCACCCCTCCACTTT; cdr3_aa: CASSRRDRDISPLHF
j_call: TRBJ1-1; clone_size: .; d_call: .; v_call: TRBV4-2; cdr3_nt: TGTGCCAGCAGCCGCCGACAGAACACTGAAGCTTTCTTT; cdr3_aa: CASSRRQNTEAFF
j_call: TRBJ2-5; clone_size: .; d_call: TRBD1; v_call: TRBV7-7; cdr3_nt: TGTGCTAGCAGCCCAAGTTCCGGGACAGGGGCAGTAGAGACCCAGTACTTC; cdr3_aa: CASSPSSGTGAVETQYF
j_call: TRBJ1-1; clone_size: .; d_call: .; v_call: TRBV6-5; cdr3_nt: TGTGCCAGCAGTCCCGGGACCCTAAACACTGAAGCTTTCTTT; cdr3_aa: CASSPGTLNTEAFF
j_call: TRBJ2-6; clone_size: .; d_call: TRBD2; v_call: TRBV7-7; cdr3_nt: TGTGCTAGCGGGACGTCCGACTCTGGGGCCAACGTCCTGACTTTC; cdr3_aa: CASGTSDSGANVLTF
j_call: TRBJ2-7; clone_size: .; d_call: TRBD1; v_call: TRBV6-1; cdr3_nt: TGTGCCACAGAGGGGGCTGCCCACTACGAGCAGTACTTC; cdr3_aa: CATEGAAHYEQYF
j_call: TRBJ2-1; clone_size: .; d_call: .; v_call: TRBV11-2; cdr3_nt: TGTGCCAGCAGCTTAGGATGGGAGCAGTTCTTC; cdr3_aa: CASSLGWEQFF
j_call: TRBJ1-1; clone_size: .; d_call: .; v_call: TRBV7-2; cdr3_nt: TGTGCCAGCAGCTTAGCGCAGGGCGGCCCGGGGGACACTGAAGCTTTCTTT; cdr3_aa: CASSLAQGGPGDTEAFF
j_call: TRBJ1-2; clone_size: few; d_call: .; v_call: TRBV21-1; cdr3_nt: TGTGCCAGCAGCAAAGCGACAGGGGGCCATTGGGGCTACACCTTC; cdr3_aa: CASSKATGGHWGYTF
j_call: TRBJ1-5; clone_size: .; d_call: TRBD1; v_call: TRBV5-1; cdr3_nt: TGCGCCAGCAGCTTGACCGGGACAGGGGGGAATGAGCCCCAGCATTTT; cdr3_aa: CASSLTGTGGNEPQHF
j_call: TRBJ1-5; clone_size: .; d_call: .; v_call: TRBV30; cdr3_nt: TGTGCCTGGAGTTTCTATAACAGGCGGGACCAGCCCCAGCATTTT; cdr3_aa: CAWSFYNRRDQPQHF
j_call: TRBJ1-4; clone_size: .; d_call: TRBD1; v_call: TRBV5-1; cdr3_nt: TGCGCCAGCAGCCGGGACAGGGGAGGTGAAAAACTGTTTTTT; cdr3_aa: CASSRDRGGEKLFF
j_call: TRBJ2-1; clone_size: .; d_call: .; v_call: TRBV2; cdr3_nt: TGTGCCAGCAGGCACCGGGAGTCTGGCTACAATGAGCAGTTCTTC; cdr3_aa: CASRHRESGYNEQFF
j_call: TRBJ1-1; clone_size: few; d_call: .; v_call: TRBV7-9; cdr3_nt: TGTGCCAGCAGCCCCCACGACGAAGCTTTCTTT; cdr3_aa: CASSPHDEAFF
j_call: TRBJ1-5; clone_size: .; d_call: TRBD1; v_call: TRBV10-3; cdr3_nt: TGTGCCATCAGTGTGGACAGGCCTAATCAGCCCCAGCATTTT; cdr3_aa: CAISVDRPNQPQHF
j_call: TRBJ1-2; clone_size: .; d_call: TRBD1; v_call: TRBV29-1; cdr3_nt: TGCAGCACTTTGGTACAGGGGAGGTATGGCTACACCTTC; cdr3_aa: CSTLVQGRYGYTF
j_call: TRBJ1-4; clone_size: .; d_call: .; v_call: TRBV28; cdr3_nt: TGTGCCAGCGGTGTGTGGGGGGACGATGAAAAACTGTTTTTT; cdr3_aa: CASGVWGDDEKLFF
j_call: TRBJ1-2; clone_size: many; d_call: .; v_call: TRBV6-6; cdr3_nt: TGTGCCAGCAGTTACGGGGGCCGCTCTAACTATGGCTACACCTTC; cdr3_aa: CASSYGGRSNYGYTF
j_call: TRBJ1-3; clone_size: .; d_call: TRBD1; v_call: TRBV18; cdr3_nt: TGTGCCAGCTCACCACGGGGTCGGACAGGGTCTATGGAAGGAAACACCATATATTTT; cdr3_aa: CASSPRGRTGSMEGNTIYF
j_call: TRBJ1-3; clone_size: many; d_call: .; v_call: TRBV19; cdr3_nt: TGTGCCAGTAAGGACGCCACCGGACCTGGAAACACCATATATTTT; cdr3_aa: CASKDATGPGNTIYF
j_call: TRBJ2-3; clone_size: .; d_call: .; v_call: TRBV2; cdr3_nt: TGTGCCAGCAGTGCCTTTTTAGGCAGGACAGATACGCAGTATTTT; cdr3_aa: CASSAFLGRTDTQYF
j_call: TRBJ1-2; clone_size: .; d_call: TRBD1; v_call: TRBV28; cdr3_nt: TGTGCCAGCAGTTTAGGGGCAGGGGGCAGAGTGGGCTACACCTTC; cdr3_aa: CASSLGAGGRVGYTF